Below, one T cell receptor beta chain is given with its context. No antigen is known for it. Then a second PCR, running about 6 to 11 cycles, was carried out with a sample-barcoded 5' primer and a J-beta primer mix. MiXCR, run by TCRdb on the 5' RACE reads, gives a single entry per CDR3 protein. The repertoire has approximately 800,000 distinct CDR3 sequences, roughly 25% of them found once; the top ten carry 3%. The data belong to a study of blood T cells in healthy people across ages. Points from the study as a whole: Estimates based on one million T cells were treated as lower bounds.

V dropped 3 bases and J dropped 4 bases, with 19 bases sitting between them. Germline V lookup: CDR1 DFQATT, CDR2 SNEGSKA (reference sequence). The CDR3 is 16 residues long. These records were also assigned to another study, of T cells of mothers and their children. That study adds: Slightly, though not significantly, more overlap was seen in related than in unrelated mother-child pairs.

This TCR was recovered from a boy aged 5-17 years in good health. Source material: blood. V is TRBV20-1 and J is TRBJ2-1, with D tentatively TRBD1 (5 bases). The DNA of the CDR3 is TGCAGTGCTAGGGGGTGGGGCGGATCAGATTACAATGAGCAGTTCTTC. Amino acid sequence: CSARGWGGSDYNEQFF.